This T cell receptor (beta chain) is drawn from a study of OX40 agonist ivuxolimab in advanced cancers. Study in general: With ivuxolimab, an agonistic anti-OX40 (CD134) antibody, patients were treated. Two patients with cutaneous melanoma and one with hepatocellular carcinoma, three in total, showed partial responses. Earlier anti-PD-1, anti-PD-L1 or anti-CTLA-4 therapy was permitted; under 50% had received some. Study findings and constraints: Expanded peripheral T cell antigen specificity was not determined.

Germline V gene sequence: CDR1 WSHSY, CDR2 SAAADI. V gave up 6 bases and J gave up 8 bases, with 16 bases separating them. The CDR3 runs to 13 residues. As for this clone: Antigen specificity is unknown.

Only in-frame clones appear in the TCRdb table, and some are missing; sequencing was by immunoSEQ multiplex PCR. The sample has tens of thousands of clones, 88% seen once. The receptor was isolated from an adult with an advanced solid tumor such as melanoma, head and neck, liver or kidney cancer. This sample comprised CD4+ or CD8+ T cells sorted from blood, obtained in a trial of the OX40 agonist ivuxolimab. This chain connects TRBV10-2 to TRBJ1-2; D perhaps matches TRBD1 (6 bases). The CDR3 sequence is CASSTQGSEGYTF. For the CDR3, the DNA is TGCGCCAGCAGCACCCAGGGGTCGGAGGGCTACACCTTC.